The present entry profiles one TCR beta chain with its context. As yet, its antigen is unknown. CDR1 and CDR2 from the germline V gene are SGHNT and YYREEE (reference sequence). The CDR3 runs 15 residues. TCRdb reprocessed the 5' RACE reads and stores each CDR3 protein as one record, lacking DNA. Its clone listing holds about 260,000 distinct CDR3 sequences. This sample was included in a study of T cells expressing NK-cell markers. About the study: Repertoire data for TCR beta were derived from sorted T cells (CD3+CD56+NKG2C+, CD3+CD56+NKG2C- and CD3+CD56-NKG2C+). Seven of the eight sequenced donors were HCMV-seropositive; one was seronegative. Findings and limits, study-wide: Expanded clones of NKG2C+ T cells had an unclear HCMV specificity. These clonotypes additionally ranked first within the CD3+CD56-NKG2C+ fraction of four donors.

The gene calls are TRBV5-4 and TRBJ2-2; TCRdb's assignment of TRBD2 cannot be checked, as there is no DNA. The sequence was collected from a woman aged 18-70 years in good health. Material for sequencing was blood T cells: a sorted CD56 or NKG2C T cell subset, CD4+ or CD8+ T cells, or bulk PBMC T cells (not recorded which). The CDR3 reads CASSLDASGIGELFF.